Listed below are T cell receptor beta chains from one sample, sequenced in a study of CD8+CD57+ T cells in acquired aplastic anemia. Using its own MiXCR run on the reads, TCRdb lists one record per CDR3 protein. Of hundreds of thousands of distinct CDR3 sequences in the sample, about a third were seen once. The sample consisted of sorted CD4+, CD8+, or CD8+CD57+ T cells (not recorded which) from PBMCs. These receptor sequences come from a human donor with aplastic anemia. The CDR3 runs from the conserved cysteine through the conserved F or W. Each record gives: V gene, J gene, D gene, clone size, CDR3 DNA, CDR3 protein. D genes are given only for firm matches. Clone size is stated in some rows and not others, as once, few, many or a class when expanded.

V: TRBV9
J: TRBJ1-1
D: -
size: many
DNA: TGTGCCAGCAGCGTATCCACGGGGACCGCCACTGAAGCTTTCTTT
CDR3: CASSVSTGTATEAFF

V: TRBV7-8
J: TRBJ1-4
D: TRBD1
size: -
DNA: TGTGCCAGCAGCTACGAACCAGGGGGCTCTAGGGAAAAACTGTTTTTT
CDR3: CASSYEPGGSREKLFF

V: TRBV11-2
J: TRBJ2-7
D: TRBD2
size: -
DNA: TGTGCCAGCAGCTTACCCCCTGCGATAGCGGGAGGGCCGCGGGAGCAGTACTTC
CDR3: CASSLPPAIAGGPREQYF

V: TRBV29-1
J: TRBJ2-7
D: -
size: few
DNA: TGCAGCGTTGTAGAGGTTTACGAGCAGTACTTC
CDR3: CSVVEVYEQYF

V: TRBV20-1
J: TRBJ2-5
D: TRBD1
size: few
DNA: TGCAGTGCTAGAATCGACAGGGCGACATCCGAGACCCAGTACTTC
CDR3: CSARIDRATSETQYF

V: TRBV10-1
J: TRBJ2-1
D: TRBD1
size: many
DNA: TGCGCCAGCAGTGATGACAGGGCCTGGGGCAATGAGCAGTTCTTC
CDR3: CASSDDRAWGNEQFF

V: TRBV3-1
J: TRBJ1-2
D: TRBD1
size: -
DNA: TGTGCCAGCAGCCAAGATGAACCGGGACAGGGAGGCGGCTACACCTTC
CDR3: CASSQDEPGQGGGYTF

V: TRBV27
J: TRBJ2-1
D: TRBD2
size: -
DNA: TGTGCCAGCAGTCTTATCTCGGGACTAGCGGGAGGATTATCCTACAATGAGCAGTTCTTC
CDR3: CASSLISGLAGGLSYNEQFF

V: TRBV25-1
J: TRBJ1-2
D: -
size: -
DNA: TGTGCCAGCAGTTTAGTACAGGGAAACTATGGCTACACCTTC
CDR3: CASSLVQGNYGYTF

V: TRBV14
J: TRBJ2-1
D: TRBD1
size: few
DNA: TGTGCCAGCAGCCAGCGGACAGGGAGGCGCAATGAGCAGTTCTTC
CDR3: CASSQRTGRRNEQFF

V: TRBV7-8
J: TRBJ2-5
D: -
size: -
DNA: TGTGCCAGCAGCTTCCGGGGCATTCAAGAGACCCAGTACTTC
CDR3: CASSFRGIQETQYF

V: TRBV2
J: TRBJ1-5
D: -
size: many
DNA: TGTGCCAGCGGGTTTCTCGGGGGAACTCAGCCCCAGCATTTT
CDR3: CASGFLGGTQPQHF

V: TRBV20-1
J: TRBJ1-4
D: -
size: -
DNA: TGCAGTGGCAGCCTGGGAGGGGTTGGGGATGAAAAACTGTTTTTT
CDR3: CSGSLGGVGDEKLFF

V: TRBV7-9
J: TRBJ2-5
D: TRBD2
size: -
DNA: TGTGCCAGCAGCTCTGGGGGGCTAGCGGGAGATATGACCCAGTACTTC
CDR3: CASSSGGLAGDMTQYF

V: TRBV7-3
J: TRBJ2-3
D: TRBD2
size: few
DNA: TGTGCCAGCAGCTCTGGTAGCGGGACAGATACGCAGTATTTT
CDR3: CASSSGSGTDTQYF

V: TRBV4-2
J: TRBJ2-2
D: TRBD1
size: -
DNA: TGTGCCAGCAGCATCGGACAGGGTATAGACACCGGGGAGCTGTTTTTT
CDR3: CASSIGQGIDTGELFF

V: TRBV19
J: TRBJ1-1
D: -
size: -
DNA: TGTGCCAGTACCATCTATAGGTCCGCGAACACTGAAGCTTTCTTT
CDR3: CASTIYRSANTEAFF

V: TRBV11-2
J: TRBJ2-3
D: TRBD2
size: -
DNA: TGTGCCAGCAGGGGAGTAGCGGGGGGGCCGGTCACAGATACGCAGTATTTT
CDR3: CASRGVAGGPVTDTQYF

V: TRBV20-1
J: TRBJ1-5
D: -
size: many
DNA: TGCAGTGCTAGTTGGGGGGCGGGTCAGCCCCAGCATTTT
CDR3: CSASWGAGQPQHF

V: TRBV20-1
J: TRBJ1-2
D: -
size: many
DNA: TGCAGTGCAACGCTAGGGGGGGGCTATGGCTACACCTTC
CDR3: CSATLGGGYGYTF

V: TRBV10-3
J: TRBJ1-5
D: TRBD1
size: -
DNA: TGTGCCATCAGGCAAGGGACAGGGGTTGGCAATCAGCCCCAGCATTTT
CDR3: CAIRQGTGVGNQPQHF

V: TRBV30
J: TRBJ1-2
D: -
size: few
DNA: TGTGCCTGGAGGCGGGACATGGACTATGGCTACACCTTC
CDR3: CAWRRDMDYGYTF

V: TRBV2
J: TRBJ1-6
D: TRBD1
size: -
DNA: TGTGCCAGCAGTCGGGACAGGGGGAAAGATTCACCCCTCCACTTT
CDR3: CASSRDRGKDSPLHF

V: TRBV19
J: TRBJ2-5
D: TRBD1
size: -
DNA: TGTGCCAGTAGTGGGGACAGACAAGAGACCCCGTACTTC
CDR3: CASSGDRQETPYF

V: TRBV30
J: TRBJ2-5
D: TRBD2
size: once
DNA: TGTGCCTCCCGACTAGCGGGGGGGCAGAAGACCCAGTACTTC
CDR3: CASRLAGGQKTQYF

V: TRBV9
J: TRBJ2-3
D: TRBD2
size: -
DNA: TGTGCCAGCAGCGTCAGGAGCGGGGACACAGATACGCAGTATTTT
CDR3: CASSVRSGDTDTQYF